This record concerns one T cell receptor (beta chain) sequence. Its antigen is as yet unknown. The sample originates from a study of cytomegalovirus exposure and HLA in healthy donors. General study results and limits: Later analysis identified a missense DCLRE1C variant that was linked to TCR beta V- and J-gene trimming. The study designated 150 or so TCR beta chains cytomegalovirus-associated.

PCR was performed using 60 Vbeta and 13 Jbeta primers. The protocol was immunoSEQ multiplex PCR, while the TCRdb copy is restricted to in-frame clones and leaves out a portion. The table includes tens of thousands of clones, 65% to 80% detected once. The ends were cut back, 5 bases at V and 2 bases at J, with 13 bases in the middle. Germline V CDR1 and CDR2: SGHTA, FQGNSA. The CDR3 has 14 residues. The source of this sequence is a male donor in good health and CMV-seropositive. The V call is TRBV7-2, the J call TRBJ2-7, with D maybe TRBD2 (6 bases). The sequencing input was PBMCs. CDR3 sequence reads: CASSMGTGTYEQYF. The CDR3 nucleotides are TGTGCCAGCAGCATGGGGACTGGTACCTACGAGCAGTACTTC.